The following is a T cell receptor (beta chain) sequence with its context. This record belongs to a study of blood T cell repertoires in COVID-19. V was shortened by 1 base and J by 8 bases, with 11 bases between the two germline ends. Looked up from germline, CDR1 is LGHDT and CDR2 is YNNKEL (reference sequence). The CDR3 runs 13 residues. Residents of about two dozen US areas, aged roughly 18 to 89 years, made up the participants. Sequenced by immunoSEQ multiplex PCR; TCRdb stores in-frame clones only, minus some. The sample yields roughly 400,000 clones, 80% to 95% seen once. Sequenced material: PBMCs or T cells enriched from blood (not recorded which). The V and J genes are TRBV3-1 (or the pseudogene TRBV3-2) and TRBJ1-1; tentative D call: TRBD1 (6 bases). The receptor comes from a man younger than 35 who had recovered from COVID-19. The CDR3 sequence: CASSQGFRGEAFF. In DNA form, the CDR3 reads TGTGCCAGCAGCCAAGGTTTTAGGGGGGAAGCTTTCTTT.